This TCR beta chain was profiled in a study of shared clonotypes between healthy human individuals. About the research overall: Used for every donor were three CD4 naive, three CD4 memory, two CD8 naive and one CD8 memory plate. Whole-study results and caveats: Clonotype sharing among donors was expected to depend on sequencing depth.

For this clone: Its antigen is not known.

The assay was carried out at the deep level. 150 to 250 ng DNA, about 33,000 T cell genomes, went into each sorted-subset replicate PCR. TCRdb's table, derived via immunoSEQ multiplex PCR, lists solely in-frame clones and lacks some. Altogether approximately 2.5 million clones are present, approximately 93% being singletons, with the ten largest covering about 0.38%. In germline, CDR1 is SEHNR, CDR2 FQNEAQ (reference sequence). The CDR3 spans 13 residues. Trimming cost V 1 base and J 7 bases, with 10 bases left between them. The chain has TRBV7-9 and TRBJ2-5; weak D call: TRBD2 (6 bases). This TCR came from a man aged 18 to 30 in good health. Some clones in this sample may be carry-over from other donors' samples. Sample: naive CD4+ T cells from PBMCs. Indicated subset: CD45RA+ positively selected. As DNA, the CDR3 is TGTGCCAGCAGCTTAGGCGGGGAGGTGACCCAGTACTTC. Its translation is CASSLGGEVTQYF.